Detailed here is one T cell receptor beta chain. The sample belongs to a study of T cell changes during pregnancy in multiple sclerosis. The protocol was immunoSEQ multiplex PCR, while the TCRdb copy is restricted to in-frame clones and leaves out a portion. The sample holds some 41,000 clones, approximately 90% seen once. The material sequenced was CD8+ T cells from peripheral blood mononuclear cells, taken in the first trimester of pregnancy. The receptor was isolated from a female donor with multiple sclerosis, enrolled in a pregnancy study.

CDR3 loop: CASTLNSGGYTEAFF. CDR3 sequence (DNA): TGTGCCAGCACCCTCAACTCCGGGGGGTACACTGAAGCTTTCTTT. The chain has TRBV11-2 and TRBJ1-1; D might be TRBD1 (5 bases). CDR1 is SGHAT, CDR2 FQNNGV, per germline. The V end was cut by 7 bases, the J end by 3 bases, with 18 bases between. This CDR3 has 15 amino acids.